The 19 T cell receptor beta chains below come from one sample, sequenced in a study of cytomegalovirus exposure and HLA in healthy donors. Primers included in the PCR were 60 Vbeta and 13 Jbeta primers. TCRdb's table, derived via immunoSEQ multiplex PCR, lists solely in-frame clones and lacks some. The sample has 100,000 to 150,000 clones, less than 80% seen once. Sequencing used PBMCs. Every receptor here comes from a woman between 45 and 65 years old in good health and CMV-seronegative.

This rearrangement joins TRBV28 to TRBJ1-2; a weak D match, TRBD1 (5 bases). This CDR3 comprises 13 residues. The germline V gene has CDR1 MDHEN and CDR2 SYDVKM. V dropped 3 bases and J dropped 4 bases, with 9 bases sitting between them. The CDR3 DNA reads TGTGCCAGCAGTTTCGCCGACAGCTATGGCTACACCTTC. Amino acid sequence: CASSFADSYGYTF.

The rearrangement joins TRBV11-2 to TRBJ2-5, with TRBD2 matching 7 bases. CDR1 and CDR2 from the germline V gene are SGHAT and FQNNGV. This CDR3 is built from 13 residues. J lost 9 bases, V lost 3 bases, and 7 bases had no gene match. CDR3 bases: TGTGCCAGCAGCTTTCCCGGACTAGTGGCCCAGTACTTC. Its protein product is CASSFPGLVAQYF.

This clone came up a few times. The chain links TRBV30 to TRBJ2-5; 12 bases match TRBD2. There are 16 residues in the CDR3. Germline CDR1 reads GTSNPN; CDR2 reads SVGIG (reference sequence). The V and J ends lost 1 base and 1 base, in that order; junction bases with no gene match: 4. The CDR3 loop reads CAWSAGTSGFQETQYF. The CDR3 DNA sequence: TGTGCCTGGAGTGCCGGGACTAGCGGGTTCCAAGAGACCCAGTACTTC.

This clone was counted only a few times. The chain has TRBV28 and TRBJ2-5; 10 bases fit TRBD1. Judging by the DNA end, TRBJ2-7 fits better; the J call may be wrong. The CDR3 is 16 residues long. The germline gives CDR1 MDHEN, CDR2 SYDVKM. The CDR3 spells CASTPALGTGVYEQYF. The CDR3 coding sequence is TGTGCCAGCACCCCGGCCTTAGGGACAGGGGTTTACGAGCAGTACTTC.

This clone was counted a few times. The chain employs TRBV4-3 and TRBJ2-1, with TRBD2 matching over 8 bases. V gave up 1 base and J gave up 7 bases; unmatched junction bases: 15. CDR1 and CDR2 from the germline V gene are LGHNA and YSLEER. There are 18 residues in the CDR3. The CDR3 here is CASSQAPGLREDGNEQFF. CDR3 sequence (DNA): TGCGCCAGCAGCCAAGCCCCCGGTTTGCGGGAGGACGGGAATGAGCAGTTCTTC.

This clone was seen a few times. The chain combines TRBV7-9 with TRBJ2-1; 13 positions match TRBD2. Germline V gene lookup returns CDR1 SEHNR and CDR2 FQNEAQ (reference sequence). Germline trimming cut 5 bases from V and 0 bases from J; bases unmatched to any gene: 10. This CDR3 comprises 19 residues. CDR3 sequence: CASSPSIRTSGSSYNEQFF. CDR3 nucleotides: TGTGCCAGCAGCCCCTCAATCCGGACTAGCGGGAGCTCCTACAATGAGCAGTTCTTC. Filled out from reference TRBV7-9 and TRBJ2-1, the complete variable domain reads DTGVSQNPRHKITKRGQNVTFRCDPISEHNRLYWYRQTLGQGPEFLTYFQNEAQLEKSRLLSDRFSAERPKGSFSTLEIQRTEQGDSAMYLCASSPSIRTSGSSYNEQFFGPGTRLTVL.

CDR3 in amino acids: CAWSRALGRGEAFF. The CDR3 bases are TGTGCCTGGAGTAGAGCCCTGGGAAGGGGTGAAGCTTTCTTT. V usage is TRBV30 and J usage is TRBJ1-1; TRBD1 is a possible D gene (5 bases). V lost 2 bases, J lost 7 bases, and 17 bases lay in between. Germline assignment: CDR1 GTSNPN and CDR2 SVGIG (reference sequence). The CDR3 runs to 14 residues.

This chain links TRBV29-1 with TRBJ2-1; TRBD2 might be the D (5 bases). Germline V gene sequence: CDR1 SQVTM, CDR2 ANQGSEA. There are 13 residues in the CDR3. V lost 0 bases and J 8 bases, leaving 11 bases between the germline ends. The CDR3 loop is CSVEDSRGDEQFF. In DNA, the CDR3 is TGCAGCGTTGAAGATTCCCGGGGAGATGAGCAGTTCTTC.

The genes are TRBV7-3 and TRBJ2-1; possibly TRBD2 for D (5 bases). The CDR3 sequence is 15 residues long. The germline V and J ends were trimmed by 5 bases and 2 bases, with 13 bases remaining between them. The germline V gene has CDR1 SGHTA and CDR2 FQGTGA. This CDR3 reads CASSELGLAYNEQFF. DNA for the CDR3: TGTGCCAGCAGCGAACTCGGACTTGCCTACAATGAGCAGTTCTTC.

DNA for the CDR3: TGTGCCAGCAGTCCCGGGACAACTAGCAATCAGCCCCAGCATTTT. As protein: CASSPGTTSNQPQHF. This chain connects TRBV27 to TRBJ1-5; possibly TRBD1 for D (6 bases). The V gene's germline CDR1 is MNHEY and CDR2 SMNVEV (reference sequence). The ends were cut back, 5 bases at V and 0 bases at J, with 11 bases in the middle. This CDR3 comprises 15 residues.

There are a few counts of this clone. The V gene is TRBV7-2, the J gene TRBJ2-7; 8 nucleotides line up with TRBD1. The germline gives CDR1 SGHTA, CDR2 FQGNSA. The CDR3 contains 16 residues. The J segment lost 6 bases and the V segment lost 4 bases, leaving 14 bases of the junction unmatched. The CDR3 nucleotides are TGTGCCAGCAGCTCCCCCGGGGGCAGGGGGCGCGGCGAGCAGTACTTC. Protein: CASSSPGGRGRGEQYF.

This clone was counted only a few times. The chain has TRBV7-2 and TRBJ1-1; no reliable D call. The CDR3 length is 14 residues. Per the germline V gene, CDR1 is SGHTA and CDR2 is FQGNSA. Deletions cut 0 bases from V and 6 bases from J, with 11 bases between. In DNA, the CDR3 is TGTGCCAGCAGCTTAGCGCTGAACGAGGCTGAAGCTTTCTTT. It specifies CASSLALNEAEAFF.

The chain links TRBV7-9 to TRBJ2-5; 9 bases are a match to TRBD2. J lost 4 bases, V lost 1 base, and 7 bases had no gene match. This CDR3 has 16 amino acids. CDR1 and CDR2 from the germline V gene are SEHNR and FQNEAQ (reference sequence). DNA for the CDR3: TGTGCCAGCAGCTTAGACGGCGGGAGGGCCTCAGAGACCCAGTACTTC. This encodes CASSLDGGRASETQYF.

The chain employs TRBV28 and TRBJ2-5; 11 bases fit TRBD2. The germline V gene has CDR1 MDHEN and CDR2 SYDVKM. The junction had 12 bases not matched to a gene; V was cut back by 5 bases and J by 7 bases. The CDR3 runs 16 residues. The CDR3 region has the DNA TGTGCCAGCAGTGCCCCTGCTAGCGGGAGGTTGGGGACCCAGTACTTC. Its protein is CASSAPASGRLGTQYF.

V usage is TRBV15 and J usage is TRBJ1-2; 9 bases line up with TRBD1. The CDR3 loop spans 15 amino acids. With V trimmed by 8 bases and J by 4 bases, 11 bases remained unmatched. The germline CDR1 and CDR2 sequences are LNHNV and YYDKDF (reference sequence). The DNA for the CDR3 is TGTGCCACCTTCCACGCCGGGACAGGGAGCTATGGCTACACCTTC. As protein: CATFHAGTGSYGYTF. The complete variable domain, with remaining parts taken from reference TRBV15 and TRBJ1-2, reads DAMVIQNPRYQVTQFGKPVTLSCSQTLNHNVMYWYQQKSSQAPKLLFHYYDKDFNNEADTPDNFQSRRPNTSFCFLDIRSPGLGDTAMYLCATFHAGTGSYGYTFGSGTRLTVV.

This chain uses TRBV19 with TRBJ2-4; D is perhaps TRBD1 (6 bases). Trimming removed 5 bases from V and 1 base from J, with 18 bases in between. The CDR3 is 17 residues long. Germline CDR1 LNHDA, CDR2 SQIVND (reference sequence). CDR3 protein: CASSLGQGVGAKNIQYF. Here the CDR3 DNA reads TGTGCCAGTAGTCTGGGACAAGGGGTGGGGGCCAAAAACATTCAGTACTTC.

This clone was picked up a small number of times. Written as DNA, the CDR3 is TGTGCCAGCAAAAGGGACAGGTGGACCTACGAGCAGTACTTC. Translated, it gives CASKRDRWTYEQYF. The chain couples TRBV19 to TRBJ2-7; 8 nucleotides line up with TRBD1. The CDR3 covers 14 residues. Germline values: CDR1 LNHDA, CDR2 SQIVND (reference sequence). V shed 9 bases, J shed 2 bases, and the junction held 9 bases outside the gene matches.

V is TRBV11-2 and J is TRBJ1-3, with unresolved D. Germline V gene data show CDR1 as SGHAT and CDR2 as FQNNGV. The ends were cut back, 8 bases at V and 0 bases at J, with 11 bases in the middle. The CDR3 is 14 amino acids. The CDR3 is CASSGGDSGNTIYF. CDR3 DNA sequence: TGTGCCAGCTCCGGCGGAGACTCTGGAAACACCATATATTTT.

This sequence joins TRBV6-1 and TRBJ1-4, with TRBD1 matching over 9 bases. This CDR3 region has 14 residues. Losses at the gene ends were 5 bases for V and 8 bases for J; bases not matched to a gene: 6. Germline V gives CDR1 MNHNS, CDR2 SASEGT. The CDR3 nucleotides read TGTGCCAGCAGTTGGACAGGGGAGAACGAAAAACTGTTTTTT. As protein: CASSWTGENEKLFF.